The present TCR beta chain was sequenced within a study of blood T cell repertoires in COVID-19 (TCRdb year 2020). For context, the study as a whole: Samples covering the acute and convalescent phases of COVID-19 were provided by collaborators in the United States, Italy and Spain. The prospective study material was composed of cDNA or gDNA derived from T cells, B-cell-depleted T cells, or PBMCs. The dataset comprised deeply sampled blood TCRbeta repertoires from subjects exposed to, actively infected with, or recovered from COVID-19. The repertoires were made available in a free public database intended to serve as a resource for research on the immune response to SARS-CoV-2. The samples were drawn from two sources: the first 160 participants of the ongoing ImmuneRACE study, and 1,000 to 1,500 subjects contributed by 6 global collaborators. Sample metadata almost always included a de-identified subject ID, COVID-19 status, age in years and sex. Where available, HLA class I and class II types were obtained from metadata supplied by the sample provider rather than from assay-based typing.

Trimming accounts for 4 bases at V and 3 bases at J, while the number of junction bases matched to no gene is 7. Reading the germline V gene gives CDR1 SGDLS and CDR2 YYNGEE. From the cysteine up to the phenylalanine, the CDR3 has a length of 14 residues. The only DNA kept is the CDR3, 42 bases in frame from the first base. TCRbeta CDR3 regions were amplified from genomic DNA by means of the immunoSEQ Assay, a bias-controlled multiplex PCR. In the source study's methods: The number of nucleated cells in each sample was estimated by amplification of reference gene primers within the assay. To quantify the absolute abundance of each unique TCRbeta CDR3 rearrangement, sequence reads were collapsed and filtered. For each sample, productive Simpson clonality was calculated by taking the square root of Simpson's diversity index across productive rearrangements. The clones in this table, taken by TCRdb from immuneACCESS, are in-frame only. Not every clone is retained; where verified, under half of the shortfall comes from an unresolved V gene, and the cause of the rest is unknown. That table furnishes V, J and clone size, whereas the DNA furnished D and trimming. In all, the sample holds about 200,000 clones, and roughly 84% of those were seen once. Roughly 13% of the sample is held by the ten biggest clonotypes.

Whole blood was collected in K2EDTA tubes by collaborating institutions according to the institutions' own protocols. For TCRbeta analysis, collaborators shipped samples in one of three forms: frozen whole blood, isolated PBMCs, or DNA extracted from either of those sample types. The investigation overall reported the following: The amount of clinical and demographic metadata varied by source and participant and was provided uncurated.

Points on this clone: Its antigen specificity is not known. No much larger clonotype is one base removed from it; base qualities were not supplied.

The sequence came from a human donor in a cohort sampled during active COVID-19. Sequenced material: peripheral blood. The chain links TRBV9 with TRBJ2-7; TRBD2 aligns with 7 central bases. The DNA reads TGTGCCAGCAGCTCCGGGCTAGCGGACTACGAGCAGTACTTC. Its translation reads: CASSSGLADYEQYF.